Each of the 19 T cell receptor beta chains below was sequenced from the same sample in a study of blood T cell repertoires in COVID-19. Profiling relied on immunoSEQ multiplex PCR, and the TCRdb table lists in-frame clones only, not all of them. The sample includes about 120,000 clones, roughly 89% of them seen just once. Sequenced material: peripheral blood. These receptors originate from a woman in her fifties or sixties with COVID-19, enrolled during active disease.

The gene calls are TRBV25-1 and TRBJ1-2; no definite D call. V was pared by 6 bases and J by 4 bases, with 12 bases between. Germline values: CDR1 MGHDK, CDR2 SYGVNS. There are 13 residues in the CDR3. CDR3 protein: CASSPRFFYGYTF. The CDR3 coding sequence is TGTGCCAGCAGCCCCCGTTTCTTCTATGGCTACACCTTC.

The V gene is TRBV3-1 (or the pseudogene TRBV3-2), the J gene TRBJ2-1, with TRBD2 identical over 10 bases. V shed 1 base, J shed 8 bases, and the junction held 8 bases outside the gene matches. Germline lookup yields CDR1 LGHDT and CDR2 YNNKEL (reference sequence). This CDR3 contains 16 residues. The CDR3 DNA sequence: TGTGCCAGCAGCCAAGTCGCACTAGCGGGGAAGGATGAGCAGTTCTTC. It encodes CASSQVALAGKDEQFF.

The genes are TRBV4-1 and TRBJ2-5; D is perhaps TRBD2 (5 bases). The germline CDR1 and CDR2 sequences are MGHRA and YSYEKL. CDR3 length: 16 residues. Deletions cut 0 bases from V and 7 bases from J, with 18 bases between. The CDR3 loop is CASSQDRGTEVATQYF. CDR3 bases: TGCGCCAGCAGCCAAGACCGCGGTACGGAGGTGGCGACCCAGTACTTC.

This clone was observed once. V gene TRBV7-2 combines with J gene TRBJ1-1; 8 positions match TRBD1. The CDR3 runs 14 residues. Germline CDR1 is SGHTA and CDR2 is FQGNSA. V shed 8 bases and J 6 bases; nucleotides not matched to a gene: 11. CDR3 amino acids: CASGRTGLVAEAFF. The CDR3 nucleotides read TGTGCCAGCGGGAGGACAGGGTTGGTCGCTGAAGCTTTCTTT.

The chain employs TRBV7-2 and TRBJ1-1, with TRBD1 matching 7 bases. With 7 bases clipped from V and 7 bases from J, the junction kept 9 bases outside the gene matches. This CDR3 comprises 13 residues. Per germline, CDR1 SGHTA and CDR2 FQGNSA. As DNA, the CDR3 is TGTGCCAGCAAAGAGGGACAGTGGTTTGAAGCTTTCTTT. Translation gives CASKEGQWFEAFF.

V is TRBV7-2 and J is TRBJ1-3, with unresolved D. Germline CDR1 reads SGHTA; CDR2 reads FQGNSA. The CDR3 has 17 amino acids. The V end lost 3 bases, the J end lost 2 bases, and 17 bases lay between the germline ends. CDR3 amino acids: CASSFGRWLSPGNTIYF. CDR3 DNA sequence: TGTGCCAGCAGCTTTGGCAGGTGGTTGAGCCCTGGAAACACCATATATTTT.

The chain couples TRBV25-1 to TRBJ2-7; the D is unclear. There are 13 residues in the CDR3. V was shortened by 5 bases and J by 1 base, with 9 bases between the two germline ends. Germline loops: CDR1 MGHDK, CDR2 SYGVNS. The CDR3 DNA is TGTGCCAGCAGTATTAAACAGTCCTACGAGCAGTACTTC. Encoded protein: CASSIKQSYEQYF.

This clone was seen a few times. The CDR3 region has the DNA TGTGCCAGCAGTTACAGCCCCGAACAGGGTGCTGGCTACACCTTC. Protein sequence: CASSYSPEQGAGYTF. The chain uses TRBV6-5 and TRBJ1-2; possibly TRBD1 for D (6 bases). The CDR3 is made up of 15 amino acids. From germline, CDR1 is MNHEY and CDR2 SVGAGI. V dropped 2 bases and J dropped 7 bases, with 17 bases sitting between them.

The chain recombines TRBV28 with TRBJ1-1; tentatively, D is TRBD1 (5 bases). The CDR3 length is 14 residues. CDR1 is MDHEN, CDR2 SYDVKM, per germline. Deletions cut 5 bases from V and 1 base from J, with 11 bases between. As DNA, the CDR3 is TGTGCCAGCAGTGGGCAGGGCGGGAACACTGAAGCTTTCTTT. It yields the protein CASSGQGGNTEAFF.

The chain has TRBV19 and TRBJ1-5; a weak D match, TRBD1 (6 bases). In germline, CDR1 is LNHDA, CDR2 SQIVND (reference sequence). The CDR3 loop spans 15 amino acids. V was shortened by 7 bases and J by 7 bases, with 20 bases between the two germline ends. This chain's CDR3 is CASTNAGGAMQPQHF. Here the CDR3 DNA reads TGTGCCAGTACCAATGCGGGGGGCGCGATGCAGCCCCAGCATTTT.

This rearrangement joins TRBV28 to TRBJ1-1; D is unresolved. Trimming shortened V by 5 bases and J by 9 bases, and 10 bases separated the two germline ends. This CDR3 has 11 residues. Germline CDR1 and CDR2: MDHEN and SYDVKM. CDR3 sequence (DNA): TGTGCCAGCAGTGCGGGCAGTAAAGCTTTCTTT. This sequence encodes CASSAGSKAFF. Full variable domain (missing parts from reference TRBV28 and TRBJ1-1): DVKVTQSSRYLVKRTGEKVFLECVQDMDHENMFWYRQDPGLGLRLIYFSYDVKMKEKGDIPEGYSVSREKKERFSLILESASTNQTSMYLCASSAGSKAFFGQGTRLTVV.

This chain links TRBV19 with TRBJ1-5, with D unclear. V shed 1 base and J shed 3 bases, with 13 bases lying between them. This CDR3 is built from 16 residues. Germline assignment: CDR1 LNHDA and CDR2 SQIVND (reference sequence). This CDR3 is CASSIVAAVNNQPQHF. The CDR3 DNA follows: TGTGCCAGTAGTATAGTAGCGGCAGTAAACAATCAGCCCCAGCATTTT. The full variable domain, rest sourced from reference TRBV19 and TRBJ1-5, is DGGITQSPKYLFRKEGQNVTLSCEQNLNHDAMYWYRQDPGQGLRLIYYSQIVNDFQKGDIAEGYSVSREKKESFPLTVTSAQKNPTAFYLCASSIVAAVNNQPQHFGDGTRLSIL.

The V gene is TRBV18, the J gene TRBJ2-7; maybe TRBD1 (5 bases). Germline V gene sequence: CDR1 KGHSH, CDR2 LQKENI. With 2 bases removed from V and 2 bases from J, the gap between germline ends came to 10 bases. The CDR3 is 14 residues long. CDR3 in DNA: TGTGCCAGCTCACCAGACAGAGAAACCTACGAGCAGTACTTC. Translated: CASSPDRETYEQYF.

This chain connects TRBV6-2 or TRBV6-3 to TRBJ2-6, with a possible D match to TRBD2 (6 bases). Trimming shortened V by 5 bases and J by 1 base, and 12 bases separated the two germline ends. Germline V gives CDR1 MNHEY, CDR2 SVGEGT. CDR3 length: 16 residues. Written as DNA, the CDR3 is TGTGCCAGCAGTCTCATGGGGGGATCTGGGGCCAACGTCCTGACTTTC. Amino acid sequence: CASSLMGGSGANVLTF.

This clone was seen a single time. This rearrangement joins TRBV29-1 to TRBJ1-1; no clear D. This CDR3 is built from 11 residues. Germline V gives CDR1 SQVTM, CDR2 ANQGSEA. With 2 bases removed from V and 7 bases from J, the gap between germline ends came to 8 bases. CDR3 in amino acids: CSVERDGEAFF. The CDR3 coding sequence is TGCAGCGTTGAACGGGATGGTGAAGCTTTCTTT. Full variable domain (remainder filled in from reference TRBV29-1 and TRBJ1-1): SAVISQKPSRDICQRGTSLTIQCQVDSQVTMMFWYRQQPGQSLTLIATANQGSEATYESGFVIDKFPISRPNLTFSTLTVSNMSPEDSSIYLCSVERDGEAFFGQGTRLTVV.

V gene TRBV11-1 combines with J gene TRBJ1-1; D is uncertain. This CDR3 comprises 14 residues. The V and J ends lost 2 bases and 1 base respectively, with 8 bases between them. Germline CDR1 and CDR2: SGHAT and FQDESV (reference sequence). The CDR3 DNA reads TGTGCCAGCAGCTTACCGGGATCGAACACTGAAGCTTTCTTT. Amino acid sequence: CASSLPGSNTEAFF.

The V gene is TRBV9, the J gene TRBJ2-1; D unresolved. The germline CDR1 and CDR2 sequences are SGDLS and YYNGEE. V was trimmed by 4 bases and J by 3 bases, leaving 5 bases between them. The length of the CDR3 is 12 residues. The CDR3 nucleotides read TGTGCCAGCAGCTCTGTCTACAATGAGCAGTTCTTC. Translation: CASSSVYNEQFF.

The gene calls are TRBV4-3 and TRBJ2-1, with D possibly being TRBD1 (5 bases). The germline V gene has CDR1 LGHNA and CDR2 YSLEER. The V end was cut by 4 bases, the J end by 3 bases, with 13 bases between. The CDR3 has 15 residues. CDR3 loop: CASSRDSSNYNEQFF. CDR3 bases: TGCGCCAGCAGCCGAGACAGTTCCAACTACAATGAGCAGTTCTTC.

This sequence joins TRBV7-9 and TRBJ1-4, with TRBD1 matching over 11 bases. Trimming removed 5 bases from V and 8 bases from J; junction bases left unmatched: 7. The CDR3 length is 15 residues. From germline, CDR1 is SEHNR and CDR2 FQNEAQ (reference sequence). CDR3 nucleotides: TGTGCCAGCAGCCGTTCGGGGACAGGGGGAGAAAAACTGTTTTTT. Translation gives CASSRSGTGGEKLFF. Using reference TRBV7-9 and TRBJ1-4 for the parts outside the CDR3, the full variable domain is DTGVSQNPRHKITKRGQNVTFRCDPISEHNRLYWYRQTLGQGPEFLTYFQNEAQLEKSRLLSDRFSAERPKGSFSTLEIQRTEQGDSAMYLCASSRSGTGGEKLFFGSGTQLSVL.